Sequencing of this T cell receptor beta chain was carried out in a study of radiation and T cells in renal cell carcinoma. Notes on the study in general: Pretreatment tumor biopsies were lacking, so baseline clonotypes are unknown.

Time point reported: blood 4 weeks post-SBRT, at nephrectomy. Treatment indicated: 15 Gy SBRT to primary tumor, nephrectomy 4 weeks later. Nephrectomy followed 15 Gy stereotactic body radiation by 4 weeks. Blood was sampled at baseline, 2 weeks and 4 weeks after SBRT. This renal cell carcinoma was of the clear cell type. Clones were read by immunoSEQ multiplex PCR, and TCRdb kept only the in-frame ones, dropping some. The sample contains over 120,000 clones, approximately 86% of which appear only once. The CDR3 runs 14 residues. The ends lost 5 bases at V and 4 bases at J; junction bases unmatched: 4. CDR1 is MNHEY and CDR2 is SVGAGI in the germline V gene. Remarks on this clone: The antigen is unknown.

The rearrangement joins TRBV6-5 to TRBJ1-5; 8 nucleotides align to TRBD1. The clonotype comes from a woman aged 45-65 years with renal cell carcinoma. Sample: blood, taken from a patient whose treatment included radiotherapy and nephrectomy. CDR3 region: CASSPRTGNQPQHF. DNA of the CDR3: TGTGCCAGCAGTCCTCGGACAGGGAATCAGCCCCAGCATTTT.